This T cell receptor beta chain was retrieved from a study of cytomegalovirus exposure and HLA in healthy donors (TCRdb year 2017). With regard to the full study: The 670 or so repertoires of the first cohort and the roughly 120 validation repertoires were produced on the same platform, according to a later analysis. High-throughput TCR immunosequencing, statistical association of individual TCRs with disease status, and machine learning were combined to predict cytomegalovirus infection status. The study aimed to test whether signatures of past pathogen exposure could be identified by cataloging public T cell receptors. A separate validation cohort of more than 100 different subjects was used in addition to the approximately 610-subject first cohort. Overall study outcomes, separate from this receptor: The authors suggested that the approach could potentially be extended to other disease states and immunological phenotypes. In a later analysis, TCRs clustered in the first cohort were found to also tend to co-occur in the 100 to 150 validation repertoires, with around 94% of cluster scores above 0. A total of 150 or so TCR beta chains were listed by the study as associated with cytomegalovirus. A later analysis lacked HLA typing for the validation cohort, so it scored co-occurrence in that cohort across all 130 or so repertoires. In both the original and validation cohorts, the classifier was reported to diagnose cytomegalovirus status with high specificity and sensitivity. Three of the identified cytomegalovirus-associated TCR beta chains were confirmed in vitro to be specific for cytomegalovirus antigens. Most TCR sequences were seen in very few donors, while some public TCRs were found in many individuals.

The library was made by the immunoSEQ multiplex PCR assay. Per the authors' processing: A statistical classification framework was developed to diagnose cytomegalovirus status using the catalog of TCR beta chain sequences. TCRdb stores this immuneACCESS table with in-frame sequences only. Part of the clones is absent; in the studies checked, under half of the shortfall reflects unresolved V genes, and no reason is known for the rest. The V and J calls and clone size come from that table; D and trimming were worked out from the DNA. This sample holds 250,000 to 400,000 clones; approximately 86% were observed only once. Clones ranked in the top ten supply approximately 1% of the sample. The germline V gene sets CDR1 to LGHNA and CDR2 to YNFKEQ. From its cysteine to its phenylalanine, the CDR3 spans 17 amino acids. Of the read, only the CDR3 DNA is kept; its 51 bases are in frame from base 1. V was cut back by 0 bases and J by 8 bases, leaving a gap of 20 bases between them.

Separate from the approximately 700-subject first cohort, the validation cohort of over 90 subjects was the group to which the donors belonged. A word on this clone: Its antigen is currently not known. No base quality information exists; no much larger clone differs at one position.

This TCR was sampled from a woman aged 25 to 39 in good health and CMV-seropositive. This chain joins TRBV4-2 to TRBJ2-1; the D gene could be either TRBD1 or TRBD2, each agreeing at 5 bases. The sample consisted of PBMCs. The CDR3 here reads CASSQDLRDPRGDEQFF. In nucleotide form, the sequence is TGTGCCAGCAGCCAAGATCTTCGGGACCCCCGTGGTGATGAGCAGTTCTTC.